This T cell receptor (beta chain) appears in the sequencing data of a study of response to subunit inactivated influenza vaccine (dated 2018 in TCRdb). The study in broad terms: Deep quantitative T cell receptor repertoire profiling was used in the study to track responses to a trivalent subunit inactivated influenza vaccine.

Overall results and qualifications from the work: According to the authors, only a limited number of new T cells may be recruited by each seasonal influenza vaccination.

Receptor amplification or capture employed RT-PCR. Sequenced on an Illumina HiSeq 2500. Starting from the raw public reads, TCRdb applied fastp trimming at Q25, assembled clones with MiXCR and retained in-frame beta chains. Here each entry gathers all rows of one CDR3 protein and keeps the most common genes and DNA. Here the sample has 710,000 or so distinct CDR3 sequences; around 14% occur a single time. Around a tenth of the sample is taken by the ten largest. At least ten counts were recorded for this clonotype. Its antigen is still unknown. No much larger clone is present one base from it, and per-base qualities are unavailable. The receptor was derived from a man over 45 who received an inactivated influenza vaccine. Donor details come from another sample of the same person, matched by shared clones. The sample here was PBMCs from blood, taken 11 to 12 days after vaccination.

The CDR3 sequence is CSERPSGSQETQYF. At the DNA level, the sequence is TGCAGCGAACGGCCTAGCGGTTCCCAAGAGACCCAGTACTTC. Rearrangement joined TRBV29-1 to TRBJ2-5; TRBD2 agrees with 7 junctional bases. V is cut back by 7 bases and J by 1 base, with 9 bases in the junction unmatched. As encoded in the germline V gene, CDR1 is SQVTM while CDR2 is ANQGSEA. Spanning cysteine to phenylalanine, the CDR3 consists of 14 amino acids. Only the CDR3 portion is preserved as DNA: 42 bases, with reading frame beginning at the first base.